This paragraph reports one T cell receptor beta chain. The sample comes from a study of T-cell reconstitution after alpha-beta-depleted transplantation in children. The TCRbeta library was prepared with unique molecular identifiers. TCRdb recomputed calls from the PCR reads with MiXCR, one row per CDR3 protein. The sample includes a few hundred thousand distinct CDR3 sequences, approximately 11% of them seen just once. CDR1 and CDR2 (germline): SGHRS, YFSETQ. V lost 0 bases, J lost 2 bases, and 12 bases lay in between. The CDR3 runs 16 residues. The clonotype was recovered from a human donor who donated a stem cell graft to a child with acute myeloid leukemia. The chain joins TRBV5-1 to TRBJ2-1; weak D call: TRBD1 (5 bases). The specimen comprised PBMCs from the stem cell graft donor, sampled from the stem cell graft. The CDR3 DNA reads TGCGCCAGCAGCTTGGGTACAGGAGCTGCCTACAATGAGCAGTTCTTC. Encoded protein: CASSLGTGAAYNEQFF.